Shown below are 4 T cell receptor beta chains from a single sample sequenced in a study of T cell clonotyping in hematopoietic cell transplantation. Clones were read by immunoSEQ multiplex PCR, and TCRdb kept only the in-frame ones, dropping some. This sample carries tens of thousands of clones, roughly 94% of them seen once, and the ten largest clones take approximately 0.8%. The sequenced material came from peripheral blood mononuclear cells. The receptors here all came from a woman aged 50 to 60 in good health. Some clones in this sample may be carry-over from other donors' samples.

The rearrangement links TRBV27 to TRBJ2-3; TRBD1 or TRBD2 may be the D gene (5 bases each). Per germline, CDR1 MNHEY and CDR2 SMNVEV (reference sequence). Trimming removed 4 bases from V and 1 base from J, with 9 bases in between. The CDR3 sequence is 14 residues long. The CDR3 loop is CASSSWDRTDTQYF. The CDR3 DNA is TGTGCCAGCAGTTCTTGGGACCGCACAGATACGCAGTATTTT.

The chain uses TRBV4-1 and TRBJ2-2; TRBD1 agrees at 7 bases. Germline V gene data show CDR1 as MGHRA and CDR2 as YSYEKL. The trim removed 4 bases at V and 6 bases at J, leaving 8 bases unmatched. This CDR3 is 15 amino acids long. DNA for the CDR3: TGCGCCAGCAGCCCGACAGGGAAGGGTTCCGGGGAGCTGTTTTTT. Residues: CASSPTGKGSGELFF.

This chain connects TRBV5-1 to TRBJ2-2; D remains ambiguous. The CDR3 runs 13 residues. V lost 1 base and J lost 2, with 3 bases in between. Germline-derived CDR1 and CDR2 are SGHRS and YFSETQ. CDR3 nucleotide sequence: TGCGCCAGCAGCTTGCTAAACACCGGGGAGCTGTTTTTT. Residues: CASSLLNTGELFF. The variable domain in full, completed from reference TRBV5-1 and TRBJ2-2, reads KAGVTQTPRYLIKTRGQQVTLSCSPISGHRSVSWYQQTPGQGLQFLFEYFSETQRNKGNFPGRFSGRQFSNSRSEMNVSTLELGDSALYLCASSLLNTGELFFGEGSRLTVL.

The chain has TRBV5-1 and TRBJ2-3, with D maybe TRBD2 (6 bases). The CDR3 length is 14 residues. Trimming cost V 0 bases and J 3 bases, with 8 bases left between them. Germline V CDR1 and CDR2: SGHRS, YFSETQ. Here the CDR3 reads CASSLGGVTDTQYF. The CDR3 bases are TGCGCCAGCAGCTTGGGCGGGGTTACAGATACGCAGTATTTT.